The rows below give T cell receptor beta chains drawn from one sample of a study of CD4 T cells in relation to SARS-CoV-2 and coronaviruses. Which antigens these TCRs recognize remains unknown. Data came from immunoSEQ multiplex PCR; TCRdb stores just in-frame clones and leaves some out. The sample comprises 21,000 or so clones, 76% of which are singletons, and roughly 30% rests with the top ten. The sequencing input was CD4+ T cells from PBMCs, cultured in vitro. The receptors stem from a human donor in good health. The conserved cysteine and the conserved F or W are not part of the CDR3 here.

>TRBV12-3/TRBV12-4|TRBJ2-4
ASSFGGKNIQY
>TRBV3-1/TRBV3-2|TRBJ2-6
ASSQGDSGANVLT
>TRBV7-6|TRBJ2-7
ASSPSPFYDSYEQY
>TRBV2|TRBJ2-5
ASRLFRETQY
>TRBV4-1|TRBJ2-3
ASSQDVGQGADTQY
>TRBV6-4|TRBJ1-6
ASRGPGSPLH
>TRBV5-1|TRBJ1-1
ASSLSIGEAF
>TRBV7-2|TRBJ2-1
ASSRAGRVYNEQF
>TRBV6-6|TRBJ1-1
ASKTGRGGNTEAF
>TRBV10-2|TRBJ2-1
ASCGGSGTSYNEQF
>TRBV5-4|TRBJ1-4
ASSYSGTLTNEKLF
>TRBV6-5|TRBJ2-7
ATQASGLGGYEQY
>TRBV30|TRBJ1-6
AWDTGSSYNSPLH
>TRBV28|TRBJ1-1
ASRGQGSREAF
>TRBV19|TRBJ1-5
ASSILGGFNNQPQH
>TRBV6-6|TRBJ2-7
ASSYSGASGYEQY
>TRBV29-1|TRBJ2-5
SVGTYQETQY
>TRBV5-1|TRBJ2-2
ASSLGENTGELF
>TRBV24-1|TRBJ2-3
ATSDMSSGLDTQY
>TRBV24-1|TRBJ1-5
ATSDENQPQH
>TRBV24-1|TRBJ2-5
ATSDPRDGYDETQY
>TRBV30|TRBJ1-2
AWSSTVGGYT
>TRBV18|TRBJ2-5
ASSPGTVQETQY
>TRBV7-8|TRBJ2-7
ASSSLGQGYEQY
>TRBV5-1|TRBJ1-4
ASSYGGAVTNEKLF
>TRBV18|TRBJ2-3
ASSPPGSRDTQY
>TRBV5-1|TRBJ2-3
ASSLDGVGTDTQY
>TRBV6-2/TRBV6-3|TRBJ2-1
ASSLGKRGGTYNEQF
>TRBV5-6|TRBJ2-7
ASSLSRGWEY
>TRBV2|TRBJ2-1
ASVDGDSYNEQF
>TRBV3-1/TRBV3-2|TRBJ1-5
ASSQGTGGNQPQH
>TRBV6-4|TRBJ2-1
ASSGNQGSEEQF
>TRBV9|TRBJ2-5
ASSGLGSGRYQETQY
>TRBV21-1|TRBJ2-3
ASSKETGRTDTQY
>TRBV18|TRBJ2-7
ASSGTSGHSYEQY
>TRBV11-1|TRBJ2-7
ASSSGLSREQY
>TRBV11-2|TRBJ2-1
ASSLGASGRSSYNEQF
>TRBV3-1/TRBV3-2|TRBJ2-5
ASRLTGKETQY
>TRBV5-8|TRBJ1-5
ASSLWSGAASNQPQH
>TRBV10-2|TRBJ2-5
ASTDPTDGETQY
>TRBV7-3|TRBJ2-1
ASGGGGSHNEQF
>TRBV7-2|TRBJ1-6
ASSLQGGSPLH
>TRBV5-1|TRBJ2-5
ASSLASTQETQY
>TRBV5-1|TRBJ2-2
ASSLDRNTGELF
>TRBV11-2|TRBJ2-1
ASSLEWARSYNEQF
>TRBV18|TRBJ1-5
ASSPGSRLMDGPQH
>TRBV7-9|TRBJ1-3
ATAAVSGNTIY
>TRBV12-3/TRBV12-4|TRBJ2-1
ASSQGLDGEQF